This T cell receptor (beta chain) derives from a study of blood T cell repertoires in COVID-19. Study-wide background: Italy, Spain and the United States were the sources of the convalescent and acute COVID-19 samples. Sample material is recorded as cDNA or gDNA derived from T cells, B-cell-depleted T cells, or PBMCs.

Assay: immunoSEQ multiplex PCR; the TCRdb copy retains only in-frame clones and omits some. The table includes around 480,000 clones, about 91% detected once. Patients in Seattle were enrolled during active infection, then followed longitudinally. Looked up from germline, CDR1 is MGHRA and CDR2 is YSYEKL. The V segment lost 2 bases and the J segment 4 bases; nucleotides outside the gene matches: 8. This CDR3 has 16 residues. The chain joins TRBV4-1 to TRBJ2-1; 7 nucleotides line up with TRBD2. The clonotype was recovered from a woman in her 50s with COVID-19, enrolled during active disease. Sequencing was performed on peripheral blood. The CDR3 sequence: CASSQRAGEIYNEQFF. The CDR3 bases are TGCGCCAGCAGCCAACGGGCGGGGGAGATTTACAATGAGCAGTTCTTC.